This record covers a single T cell receptor beta chain. What it binds is not known. The CDR3 length is 14 residues. Germline-derived CDR1 and CDR2 are MDHEN and SYDVKM. Trimming pared 7 bases from V and 3 bases from J, leaving 14 bases between. These data originate in a study of cytomegalovirus exposure and HLA in healthy donors. Data came from immunoSEQ multiplex PCR; TCRdb stores just in-frame clones and leaves some out. The data show over 200,000 clones, with almost 90% seen just once and about 2.7% held by the top ten. Overall study results and limits: Rare sequences made up most TCRs, while some public TCRs were found in many donors. According to a subsequent analysis, TCR clusters identified in the first cohort showed a tendency to co-occur across the roughly 130 validation repertoires.

V is TRBV28 and J is TRBJ2-3; D is unresolved. The TCR comes from a woman aged 18-29 years in good health and CMV-seronegative. Sequenced sample: PBMCs. The CDR3 loop reads CASTTHRETDTQYF. CDR3 in DNA: TGTGCCAGCACCACGCATCGAGAAACAGATACGCAGTATTTT.